This T cell receptor (beta chain) came from a study of blood T cell repertoires in COVID-19. About the study: There were acute and convalescent COVID-19 samples, and they came from the United States, Italy and Spain. PBMCs, B-cell-depleted T cells, or T cells provided the cDNA or gDNA that made up the material.

Trimming removed 2 bases from V and 7 bases from J, with 12 bases in between. Germline CDR1 and CDR2: KGHSH and LQKENI. The CDR3 loop spans 14 amino acids. Source study methods: Estimation of nucleated cell counts relied on the amplification of reference gene primers. Clones were read by immunoSEQ multiplex PCR, and TCRdb kept only the in-frame ones, dropping some. V and J calls and clone size are those listed in that table; D and trimming were worked out from the DNA. The table shows about 130,000 clones, with around 78% occurring only once. The chain is built from TRBV18 and TRBJ1-5, with D uncertain. What was sequenced was peripheral blood. The receptor was derived from a human donor in a cohort sampled during active COVID-19. The CDR3 loop is CASSPESGSQPQHF. The CDR3, as DNA: TGTGCCAGCTCACCAGAGTCGGGGTCCCAGCCCCAGCATTTT.